The 28 T cell receptor beta chains below were found in one sample sequenced in a study of somatic mutations in cytotoxic T cells in rheumatoid arthritis. Profiling relied on immunoSEQ multiplex PCR, and the TCRdb table lists in-frame clones only, not all of them. The table has approximately 21,000 clones, just under 80% seen once. The source material was CD8+ T cells sorted from blood. Receptor source: an adult with rheumatoid arthritis.

This clone was found once. The V and J genes are TRBV27 and TRBJ1-6; 7 bases are a match to TRBD1. V lost 5 bases and J lost 11; bases outside the gene matches: 9. CDR1 and CDR2 (germline): MNHEY, SMNVEV (reference sequence). The CDR3 length is 14 residues. The CDR3 nucleotides are TGTGCCAGCAGTCCCGACAGGGTCTGGACACCCCTCCACTTT. Amino acid sequence: CASSPDRVWTPLHF.

This sequence joins TRBV5-6 and TRBJ1-2, with 7 bases that match TRBD1. The V gene's germline CDR1 is SGHDT and CDR2 YYEEEE. CDR3 length: 15 amino acids. Trimming cost V 0 bases and J 7 bases; bases outside gene matches: 9. Here the CDR3 reads CASSLAATGVGGYTF. The CDR3 DNA sequence: TGTGCCAGCAGCTTGGCCGCTACAGGGGTGGGTGGCTACACCTTC.

In its sample, this clone was seen a few times. CDR3 sequence: CASSLEAGGTYEQYF. As DNA, the CDR3 is TGTGCCAGCAGCTTAGAAGCGGGGGGGACCTACGAGCAGTACTTC. V and J are TRBV7-9 and TRBJ2-7; 10 bases line up with TRBD2. This CDR3 contains 15 residues. The germline CDR1 and CDR2 sequences are SEHNR and FQNEAQ (reference sequence). Unmatched junction bases numbered 2, after V lost 1 base and J lost 2 bases.

This clone was seen only once. The chain recombines TRBV10-2 with TRBJ2-7; 11 bases agree with TRBD2. Germline V gives CDR1 WSHSY, CDR2 SAAADI. V dropped 4 bases and J dropped 0; count of bases not matched to a gene: 5. The CDR3 runs 16 residues. The CDR3 nucleotides read TGCGCCAGCAGTGGATCTAGCGGGAGGAGCTCCTACGAGCAGTACTTC. As protein: CASSGSSGRSSYEQYF.

The chain employs TRBV15 and TRBJ1-4, with D unclear. Trimming took 4 bases from V and 10 from J, leaving 16 bases between them. The CDR3 has 14 amino acids. Germline loops: CDR1 LNHNV, CDR2 YYDKDF (reference sequence). The CDR3 is CATSNPHHGPKLFF. The CDR3 nucleotides read TGTGCCACCAGCAATCCCCACCATGGTCCAAAACTGTTTTTT.

The chain carries TRBV7-8 and TRBJ2-3, with 8 bases identical to TRBD2. CDR3 length: 20 amino acids. J was trimmed by 1 base and V by 5 bases; bases with no gene match: 20. CDR1 is SGHVS and CDR2 is FQNEAQ in the germline V gene. CDR3 coding DNA: TGTGCCAGCAGCACCGACTCAGGGCTAGCGGGTACCGGACGCACAGATACGCAGTATTTT. Translation gives CASSTDSGLAGTGRTDTQYF.

Only a few counts were recorded for this clone. The rearrangement links TRBV6-5 to TRBJ1-1, with a possible D match to TRBD1 (6 bases). The CDR3 runs 15 residues. The germline V and J ends were trimmed by 6 bases and 3 bases, with 17 bases remaining between them. Germline V gives CDR1 MNHEY, CDR2 SVGAGI. The CDR3 here is CASSPEGEGDTEAFF. The CDR3 DNA sequence: TGTGCCAGCAGCCCCGAGGGGGAAGGGGACACTGAAGCTTTCTTT.

V and J are TRBV5-6 and TRBJ2-3; D perhaps matches TRBD2 (6 bases). From germline, CDR1 is SGHDT and CDR2 YYEEEE. The CDR3 is 13 residues long. Trimming pared 0 bases from V and 6 bases from J, leaving 8 bases between. CDR3 nucleotides: TGTGCCAGCAGCTTGGACCTAGCGGATACGCAGTATTTT. Translated, it gives CASSLDLADTQYF.

This rearrangement joins TRBV5-1 to TRBJ2-1; TRBD2 matches 10 bases. Trimming removed 4 bases from V and 5 bases from J; junction bases left unmatched: 9. This CDR3 has 16 residues. Germline CDR1 and CDR2: SGHRS and YFSETQ. The chain's CDR3 is CASSAILAGVDNEQFF. The CDR3 DNA reads TGCGCCAGCAGCGCTATCCTAGCGGGGGTAGACAATGAGCAGTTCTTC.

J is TRBJ1-3 and V is TRBV4-3; TRBD1 is a possible D gene (5 bases). CDR1 is LGHNA, CDR2 YSLEER, per germline. Trimming removed 1 base at V and 4 bases at J, with 11 bases between. The CDR3 is 15 residues long. CDR3 DNA: TGCGCCAGCAGCCAAGGAGGGGCAAGCGGAAACACCATATATTTT. Encoded protein: CASSQGGASGNTIYF.

The chain combines TRBV23-1 with TRBJ2-7; D is unresolved. TRBV23-1 is an ORF, and what it does is uncertain. CDR3 size: 17 residues. With 0 bases removed from V and 0 bases from J, the gap between germline ends came to 15 bases. CDR3 nucleotides: TGCGCCAGCAGTCAATCGGTTTCGGGTAACCACTCCTACGAGCAGTACTTC. Translated: CASSQSVSGNHSYEQYF.

This clone was picked up one time. The rearrangement uses TRBV11-2 and TRBJ2-6; D call uncertain. Trimming cost V 5 bases and J 1 base, with 9 bases left between them. Germline loops: CDR1 SGHAT, CDR2 FQNNGV. This CDR3 has 15 residues. CDR3 sequence (DNA): TGTGCCAGCAGCCGAATCCTGTCTGGGGCCAACGTCCTGACTTTC. Its protein is CASSRILSGANVLTF. Full variable domain (remainder filled in from reference TRBV11-2 and TRBJ2-6): EAGVAQSPRYKIIEKRQSVAFWCNPISGHATLYWYQQILGQGPKLLIQFQNNGVVDDSQLPKDRFSAERLKGVDSTLKIQPAKLEDSAVYLCASSRILSGANVLTFGAGSRLTVL.

This clone has just one count. V gene TRBV4-1 combines with J gene TRBJ1-2; D unresolved. The germline gives CDR1 MGHRA, CDR2 YSYEKL. CDR3 length equals 16 residues. V was cut by 0 bases and J by 3 bases, with 14 bases left in between. Here the CDR3 reads CASSQEVGGLDYGYTF. As DNA, the CDR3 is TGCGCCAGCAGCCAAGAGGTTGGAGGGCTTGACTATGGCTACACCTTC.

The chain is built from TRBV4-3 and TRBJ2-3; possible D gene TRBD2, 6 bases. Trimming removed 0 bases at V and 1 base at J, with 14 bases between. CDR1 and CDR2 from the germline V gene are LGHNA and YSLEER. This CDR3 is 17 amino acids long. For the CDR3, the DNA is TGCGCCAGCAGCCAAGAGGCCCGAGCTAGCGGCACAGATACGCAGTATTTT. Translation gives CASSQEARASGTDTQYF.

The chain joins TRBV6-1 to TRBJ2-6; D unresolved. The CDR3 covers 16 residues. Trimming took off 4 bases at V and 0 bases at J, with 10 bases between the two ends. Germline lookup yields CDR1 MNHNS and CDR2 SASEGT. The CDR3 DNA reads as TGTGCCAGCAGTGGATGGACGGGCTCTGGGGCCAACGTCCTGACTTTC. Translation: CASSGWTGSGANVLTF.

The V and J genes are TRBV5-5 and TRBJ2-7; 7 bases are a match to TRBD1. Trimming at V came to 4 bases and at J to 0 bases, leaving 16 bases not matched to a gene. Germline CDR1 SGHKS, CDR2 YYEKEE (reference sequence). This CDR3 has 18 amino acids. This chain's CDR3 is CASSGLSLGQVVSYEQYF. CDR3 DNA sequence: TGTGCCAGCAGCGGCCTGAGCTTAGGACAGGTTGTCTCCTACGAGCAGTACTTC. Using reference TRBV5-5 and TRBJ2-7 for the parts outside the CDR3, the full variable domain is DAGVTQSPTHLIKTRGQQVTLRCSPISGHKSVSWYQQVLGQGPQFIFQYYEKEERGRGNFPDRFSARQFPNYSSELNVNALLLGDSALYLCASSGLSLGQVVSYEQYFGPGTRLTVT.

In this sample, this clone turned up a few times. The chain recombines TRBV6-4 with TRBJ2-7; a weak D match, TRBD2 (6 bases). The V and J ends lost 7 bases and 1 base respectively, with 20 bases between them. The V gene's germline CDR1 is MRHNA and CDR2 SNTAGT. The CDR3 is made up of 16 amino acids. DNA of the CDR3: TGTGCCAGCATAAGACGTCGGTTGGGAGGTTCCTACGAGCAGTACTTC. As protein: CASIRRRLGGSYEQYF.

This clone turned up a few times. The chain has TRBV29-1 and TRBJ1-1; TRBD1 matches 9 bases. J gave up 4 bases and V 2 bases, and 5 bases lay outside the gene matches. The CDR3 totals 14 residues. CDR1 and CDR2 from the germline V gene are SQVTM and ANQGSEA. CDR3 residues: CSVESGQGTTEAFF. The CDR3, as DNA: TGCAGCGTTGAATCTGGACAGGGGACCACTGAAGCTTTCTTT.

The chain links TRBV7-2 to TRBJ1-1; no definite D call. The CDR3 loop spans 13 amino acids. V was shortened by 2 bases and J by 1 base, with 5 bases between the two germline ends. Per the germline V gene, CDR1 is SGHTA and CDR2 is FQGNSA. The CDR3 here is CASSLWKNTEAFF. Here the CDR3 DNA reads TGTGCCAGCAGCTTATGGAAGAACACTGAAGCTTTCTTT.

This clone was detected a few times. J is TRBJ1-1 and V is TRBV29-1; 9 nucleotides agree with TRBD1. The V segment lost 4 bases and the J segment 0 bases; nucleotides outside the gene matches: 3. Per the germline V gene, CDR1 is SQVTM and CDR2 is ANQGSEA. This CDR3 has 14 amino acids. The CDR3 DNA reads TGCAGCGTTGGACAGGGGGGCGTGAACACTGAAGCTTTCTTT. It encodes CSVGQGGVNTEAFF.

This clone was seen a single time. V and J are TRBV7-6 and TRBJ2-7; 8 bases fit TRBD1. V lost 5 bases, J lost 3 bases, and 9 bases stayed unmatched. Germline V lookup: CDR1 SGHVS, CDR2 FNYEAQ. This CDR3 is 15 amino acids long. The CDR3 spells CASSGTGGGYYEQYF. In DNA, the CDR3 is TGTGCCAGCAGCGGAACAGGGGGAGGTTACTACGAGCAGTACTTC.

The J gene is TRBJ2-1, the V gene TRBV5-6; D call uncertain. The germline gives CDR1 SGHDT, CDR2 YYEEEE. V lost 0 bases and J 5 bases, leaving 12 bases between the germline ends. This CDR3 comprises 15 residues. The CDR3 sequence: CASSLVWTPNNEQFF. CDR3 in DNA: TGTGCCAGCAGCTTGGTTTGGACGCCGAACAATGAGCAGTTCTTC.

The rearrangement joins TRBV19 to TRBJ2-2; perhaps TRBD2 as D (6 bases). CDR3 length: 14 amino acids. The V and J ends lost 6 bases and 4 bases respectively, with 12 bases between them. Germline V gives CDR1 LNHDA, CDR2 SQIVND (reference sequence). The CDR3: CASSPDSGTGELFF. DNA for the CDR3: TGTGCCAGTAGCCCGGATAGCGGCACCGGGGAGCTGTTTTTT.

The V gene is TRBV6-5, the J gene TRBJ2-5; D remains unclear. Germline lookup yields CDR1 MNHEY and CDR2 SVGAGI. Trimming pared 7 bases from V and 5 bases from J, leaving 17 bases between. This CDR3 contains 14 residues. CDR3 in amino acids: CASTSETNRETQYF. The CDR3 region has the DNA TGTGCCAGCACCTCAGAAACAAACCGGGAGACCCAGTACTTC.

In this sample, this clone turned up a few times. The CDR3 is CASSLDGSPSPNQPQHF. CDR3 bases: TGTGCCAGCAGCTTAGATGGCTCCCCGTCCCCCAATCAGCCCCAGCATTTT. The gene calls are TRBV11-3 and TRBJ1-5; no firm D call. The V end was cut by 0 bases, the J end by 3 bases, with 15 bases between. The CDR3 extends over 17 amino acids. CDR1 and CDR2 from the germline V gene are SGHNT and YENEEA.

The V and J genes are TRBV7-9 and TRBJ2-3; no clear D gene. Trimming removed 1 base at V and 0 bases at J, with 2 bases between. The CDR3 loop spans 13 amino acids. CDR1 SEHNR and CDR2 FQNEAQ come from the germline V gene (reference sequence). CDR3 sequence (DNA): TGTGCCAGCAGCTTAGGCAGCACAGATACGCAGTATTTT. Translation gives CASSLGSTDTQYF. Full variable domain (rest looked up from reference TRBV7-9 and TRBJ2-3): DTGVSQNPRHKITKRGQNVTFRCDPISEHNRLYWYRQTLGQGPEFLTYFQNEAQLEKSRLLSDRFSAERPKGSFSTLEIQRTEQGDSAMYLCASSLGSTDTQYFGPGTRLTVL.

This rearrangement joins TRBV4-2 to TRBJ2-5; TRBD1 might be the D (6 bases). Per germline, CDR1 LGHNA and CDR2 YNFKEQ. The CDR3 has 15 amino acids. The V and J ends lost 2 bases and 5 bases respectively, with 15 bases between them. Here the CDR3 reads CASSQTAGVLETQYF. The CDR3, as DNA: TGTGCCAGCAGCCAAACGGCAGGGGTTCTCGAGACCCAGTACTTC.

This clone was seen a few times. J is TRBJ2-1 and V is TRBV10-3; 13 nucleotides agree with TRBD2. The CDR3 has 14 residues. The ends lost 8 bases at V and 10 bases at J; junction bases unmatched: 8. Germline values: CDR1 ENHRY, CDR2 SYGVKD. As DNA, the CDR3 is TGTGCCATCCAAGGGACTAGCGGGACTGAGGAGCAGTTCTTC. Translated, it gives CAIQGTSGTEEQFF.